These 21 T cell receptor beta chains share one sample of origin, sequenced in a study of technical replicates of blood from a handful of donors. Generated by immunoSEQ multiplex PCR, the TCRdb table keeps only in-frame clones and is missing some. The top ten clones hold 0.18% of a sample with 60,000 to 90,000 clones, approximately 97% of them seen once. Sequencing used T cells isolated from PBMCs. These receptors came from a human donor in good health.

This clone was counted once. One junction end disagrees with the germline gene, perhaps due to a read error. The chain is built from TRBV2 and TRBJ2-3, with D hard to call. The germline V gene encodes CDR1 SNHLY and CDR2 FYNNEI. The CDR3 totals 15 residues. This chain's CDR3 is CASSEALVSTDTQYF. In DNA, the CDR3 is TGTGCCAGCAGCGAAGCTCTAGTGAGCACAGATACGCAGTATTTT. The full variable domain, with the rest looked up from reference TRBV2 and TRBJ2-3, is EPEVTQTPSHQVTQMGQEVILRCVPISNHLYFYWYRQILGQKVEFLVSFYNNEISEKSEIFDDQFSVERPDGSNFTLKIRSTKLEDSAMYFCASSEALVSTDTQYFGPGTRLTVL.

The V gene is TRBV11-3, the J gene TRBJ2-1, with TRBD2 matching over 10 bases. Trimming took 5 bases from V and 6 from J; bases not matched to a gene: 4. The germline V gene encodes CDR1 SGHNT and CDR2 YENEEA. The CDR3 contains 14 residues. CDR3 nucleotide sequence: TGTGCCAGCAGCCGTCTAGCGGGAGTCAATGAGCAGTTCTTC. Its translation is CASSRLAGVNEQFF. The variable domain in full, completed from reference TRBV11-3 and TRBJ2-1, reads EAGVVQSPRYKIIEKKQPVAFWCNPISGHNTLYWYLQNLGQGPELLIRYENEEAVDDSQLPKDRFSAERLKGVDSTLKIQPAELGDSAVYLCASSRLAGVNEQFFGPGTRLTVL.

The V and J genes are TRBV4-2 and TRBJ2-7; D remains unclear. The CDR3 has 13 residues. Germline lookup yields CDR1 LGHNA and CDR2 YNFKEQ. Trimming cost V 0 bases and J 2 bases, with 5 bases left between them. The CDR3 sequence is CASSQDLTYEQYF. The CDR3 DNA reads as TGTGCCAGCAGCCAAGATCTAACCTACGAGCAGTACTTC.

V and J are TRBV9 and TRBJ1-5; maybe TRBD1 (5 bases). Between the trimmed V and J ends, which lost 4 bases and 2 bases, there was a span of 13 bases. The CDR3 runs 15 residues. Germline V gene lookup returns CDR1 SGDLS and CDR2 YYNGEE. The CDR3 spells CASSSDTTGNQPQHF. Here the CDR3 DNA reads TGTGCCAGCAGCTCGGACACCACCGGCAATCAGCCCCAGCATTTT.

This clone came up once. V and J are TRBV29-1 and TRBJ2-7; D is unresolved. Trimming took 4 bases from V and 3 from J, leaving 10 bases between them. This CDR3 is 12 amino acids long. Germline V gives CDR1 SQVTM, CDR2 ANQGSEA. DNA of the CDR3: TGCAGCGTTGCCGCCAGGTACTACGAGCAGTACTTC. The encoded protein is CSVAARYYEQYF.

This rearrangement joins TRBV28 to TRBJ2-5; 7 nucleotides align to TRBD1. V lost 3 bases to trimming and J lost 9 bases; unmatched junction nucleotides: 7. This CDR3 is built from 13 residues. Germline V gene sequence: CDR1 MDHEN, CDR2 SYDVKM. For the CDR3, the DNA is TGTGCCAGCAGTTTTCCAACAGGGGTGGCCCAGTACTTC. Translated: CASSFPTGVAQYF.

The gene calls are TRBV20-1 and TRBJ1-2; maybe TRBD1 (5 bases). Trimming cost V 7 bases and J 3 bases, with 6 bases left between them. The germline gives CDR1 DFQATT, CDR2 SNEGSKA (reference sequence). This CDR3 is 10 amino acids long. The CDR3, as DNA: TGCAGTGTAGGGGACTATGGCTACACCTTC. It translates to CSVGDYGYTF.

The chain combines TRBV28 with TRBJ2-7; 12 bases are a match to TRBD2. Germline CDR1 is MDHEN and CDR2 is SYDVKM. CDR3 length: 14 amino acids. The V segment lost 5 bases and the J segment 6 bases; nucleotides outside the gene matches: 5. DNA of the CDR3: TGTGCCAGCAGTCCGACTAGCGGGAGTTCCGAGCAGTACTTC. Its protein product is CASSPTSGSSEQYF. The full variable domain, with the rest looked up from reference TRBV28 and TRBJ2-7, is DVKVTQSSRYLVKRTGEKVFLECVQDMDHENMFWYRQDPGLGLRLIYFSYDVKMKEKGDIPEGYSVSREKKERFSLILESASTNQTSMYLCASSPTSGSSEQYFGPGTRLTVT.

The CDR3 DNA follows: TGTGCCAGCATGGAGAGCAAGGCACACACCGGGGAGCTGTTTTTT. It is translated as CASMESKAHTGELFF. The chain uses TRBV28 and TRBJ2-2; no definite D call. CDR1 and CDR2 (germline): MDHEN, SYDVKM. V lost 7 bases and J lost 3, with 15 bases in between. The CDR3 contains 15 residues.

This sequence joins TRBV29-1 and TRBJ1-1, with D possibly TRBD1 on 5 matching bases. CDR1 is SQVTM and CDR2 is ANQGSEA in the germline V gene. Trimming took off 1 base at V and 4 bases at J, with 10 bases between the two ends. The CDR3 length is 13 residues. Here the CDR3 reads CSVEGGEVTEAFF. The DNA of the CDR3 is TGCAGCGTTGAAGGGGGGGAAGTCACTGAAGCTTTCTTT.

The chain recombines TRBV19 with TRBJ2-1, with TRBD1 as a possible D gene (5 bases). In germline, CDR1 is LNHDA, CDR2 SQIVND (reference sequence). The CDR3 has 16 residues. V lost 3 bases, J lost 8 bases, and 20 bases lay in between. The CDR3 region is CASSIGARLPVDEQFF. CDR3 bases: TGTGCCAGTAGTATTGGGGCCAGGCTTCCCGTCGATGAGCAGTTCTTC. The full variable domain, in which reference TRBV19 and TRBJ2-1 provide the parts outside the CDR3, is DGGITQSPKYLFRKEGQNVTLSCEQNLNHDAMYWYRQDPGQGLRLIYYSQIVNDFQKGDIAEGYSVSREKKESFPLTVTSAQKNPTAFYLCASSIGARLPVDEQFFGPGTRLTVL.

CDR3 DNA sequence: TGTGCCAGCGTTAGGACTAGCGGGACCTACGAGCAGTACTTC. This gives the protein CASVRTSGTYEQYF. The V call is TRBV6-5, the J call TRBJ2-7; 12 bases fit TRBD2. Trimming took 8 bases from V and 2 from J; bases not matched to a gene: 4. Germline V lookup: CDR1 MNHEY, CDR2 SVGAGI. The CDR3 has 14 residues.

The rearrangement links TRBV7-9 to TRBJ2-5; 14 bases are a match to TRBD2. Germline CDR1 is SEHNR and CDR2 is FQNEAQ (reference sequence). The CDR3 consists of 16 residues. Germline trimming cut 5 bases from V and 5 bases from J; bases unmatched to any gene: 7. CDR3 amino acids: CASSRTSGGPRETQYF. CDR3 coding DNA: TGTGCCAGCAGCCGGACTAGCGGGGGGCCCCGGGAGACCCAGTACTTC.

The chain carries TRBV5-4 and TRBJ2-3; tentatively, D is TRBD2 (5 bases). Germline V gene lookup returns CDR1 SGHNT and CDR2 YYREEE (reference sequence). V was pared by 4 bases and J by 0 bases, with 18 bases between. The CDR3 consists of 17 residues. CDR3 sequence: CASSLSGTGTSTDTQYF. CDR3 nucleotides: TGTGCCAGCAGCCTCAGCGGCACGGGTACTAGCACAGATACGCAGTATTTT.

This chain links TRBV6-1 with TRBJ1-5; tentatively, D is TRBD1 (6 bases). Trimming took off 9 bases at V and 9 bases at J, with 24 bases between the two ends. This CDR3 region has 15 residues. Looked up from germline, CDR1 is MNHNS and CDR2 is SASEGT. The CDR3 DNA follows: TGTGCCAGTGCCTACAGTATGGGGGCCAAGGGGCCCCAGCATTTT. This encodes CASAYSMGAKGPQHF.

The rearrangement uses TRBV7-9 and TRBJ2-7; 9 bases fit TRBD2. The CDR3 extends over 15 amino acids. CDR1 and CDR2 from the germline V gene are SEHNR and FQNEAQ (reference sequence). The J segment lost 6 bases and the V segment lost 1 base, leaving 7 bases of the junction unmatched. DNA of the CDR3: TGTGCCAGCAGCTTAGAGGCGGGGGGGTTAATCGAGCAGTACTTC. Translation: CASSLEAGGLIEQYF.

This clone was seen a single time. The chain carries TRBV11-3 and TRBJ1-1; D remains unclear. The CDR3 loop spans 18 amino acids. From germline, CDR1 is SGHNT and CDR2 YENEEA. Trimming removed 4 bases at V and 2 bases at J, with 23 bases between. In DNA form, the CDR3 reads TGTGCCAGCAGCTCCTACCCAGGCCAATTCGGTCCTAACACTGAAGCTTTCTTT. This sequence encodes CASSSYPGQFGPNTEAFF.

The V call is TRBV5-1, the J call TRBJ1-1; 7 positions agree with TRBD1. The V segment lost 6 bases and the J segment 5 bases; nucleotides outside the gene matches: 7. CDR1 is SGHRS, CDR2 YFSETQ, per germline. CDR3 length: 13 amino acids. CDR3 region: CASIPQGTTEAFF. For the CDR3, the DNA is TGCGCCAGCATCCCACAGGGGACAACTGAAGCTTTCTTT.

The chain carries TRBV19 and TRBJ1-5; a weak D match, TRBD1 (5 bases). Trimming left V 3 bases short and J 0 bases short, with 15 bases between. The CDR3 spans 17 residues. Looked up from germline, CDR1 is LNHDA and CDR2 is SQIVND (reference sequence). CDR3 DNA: TGTGCCAGTAGTATGGTCCAACAGGTAACTAGCAATCAGCCCCAGCATTTT. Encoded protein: CASSMVQQVTSNQPQHF. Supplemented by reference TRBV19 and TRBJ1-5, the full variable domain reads DGGITQSPKYLFRKEGQNVTLSCEQNLNHDAMYWYRQDPGQGLRLIYYSQIVNDFQKGDIAEGYSVSREKKESFPLTVTSAQKNPTAFYLCASSMVQQVTSNQPQHFGDGTRLSIL.

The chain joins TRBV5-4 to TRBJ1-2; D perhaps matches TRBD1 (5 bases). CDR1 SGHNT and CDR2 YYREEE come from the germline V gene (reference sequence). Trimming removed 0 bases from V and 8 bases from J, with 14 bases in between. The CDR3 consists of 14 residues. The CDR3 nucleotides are TGTGCCAGCAGCTTGGCCCAGGGTAAACACGGCTACACCTTC. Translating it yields CASSLAQGKHGYTF.

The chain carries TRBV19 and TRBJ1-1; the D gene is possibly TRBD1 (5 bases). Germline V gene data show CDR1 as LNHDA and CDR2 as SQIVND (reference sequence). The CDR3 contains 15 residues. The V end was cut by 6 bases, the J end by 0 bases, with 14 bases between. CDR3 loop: CASSTAGLLNTEAFF. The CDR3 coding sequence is TGTGCCAGTAGCACGGCGGGACTCCTGAACACTGAAGCTTTCTTT.